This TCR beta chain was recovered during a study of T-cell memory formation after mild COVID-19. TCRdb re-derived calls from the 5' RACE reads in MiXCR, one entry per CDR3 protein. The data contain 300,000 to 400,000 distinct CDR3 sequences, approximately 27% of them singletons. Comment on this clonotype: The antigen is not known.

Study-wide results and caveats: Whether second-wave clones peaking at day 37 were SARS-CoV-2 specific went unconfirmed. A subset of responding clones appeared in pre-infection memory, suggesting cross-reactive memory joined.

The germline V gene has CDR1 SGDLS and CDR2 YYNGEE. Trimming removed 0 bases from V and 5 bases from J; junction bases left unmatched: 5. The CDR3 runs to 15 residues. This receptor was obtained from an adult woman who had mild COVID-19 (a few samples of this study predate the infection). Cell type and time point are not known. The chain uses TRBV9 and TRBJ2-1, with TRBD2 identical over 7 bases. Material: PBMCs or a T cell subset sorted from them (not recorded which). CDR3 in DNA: TGTGCCAGCAGCGTAGTGGCTAGCGGAAACAATGAGCAGTTCTTC. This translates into CASSVVASGNNEQFF.